The 13 T cell receptor beta chains reported below all come from one sample, sequenced in a study of T cell repertoires in aging, cancer and after chemotherapy. Multiplex touch-down PCR with TRB-A/B primers amplified rearranged V-D-J TRB sequences. TCRdb re-analysed the multiplex PCR reads in MiXCR, keeping a single row per CDR3 protein. This sample has thousands of distinct CDR3 sequences, with roughly 31% found just once. Peripheral blood genomic DNA, not sorted cells or RNA, was the template. The sequenced material came from blood. The receptor set was obtained from a human donor with a solid tumor.

As to this clonotype: With a much larger clone just one base away, this may be a read error. The chain is built from TRBV19 and TRBJ2-2; 10 nucleotides match TRBD1. J lost 5 bases, V lost 3 bases, and 9 bases had no gene match. The CDR3 is 17 amino acids. Looked up from germline, CDR1 is LNHDA and CDR2 is SQIVND (reference sequence). Written as DNA, the CDR3 is TGTGCCAGTAGTATCGACAGGGGGCAGGCGGGGACCGGGGAGCTGTTTTTT. This translates into CASSIDRGQAGTGELFF. Filled out from reference TRBV19 and TRBJ2-2, the complete variable domain reads DGGITQSPKYLFRKEGQNVTLSCEQNLNHDAMYWYRQDPGQGLRLIYYSQIVNDFQKGDIAEGYSVSREKKESFPLTVTSAQKNPTAFYLCASSIDRGQAGTGELFFGEGSRLTVL.

This clonotype turned up a few times. The chain uses TRBV19 and TRBJ1-4; D ambiguous. Germline V gives CDR1 LNHDA, CDR2 SQIVND (reference sequence). The CDR3 has 12 amino acids. V was shortened by 5 bases and J by 8 bases, with 9 bases between the two germline ends. DNA of the CDR3: TGTGCCAGTAGTGTCCAGGAGGAAAAACTGTTTTTT. Protein sequence: CASSVQEEKLFF. The whole variable domain, remainder taken from reference TRBV19 and TRBJ1-4, is DGGITQSPKYLFRKEGQNVTLSCEQNLNHDAMYWYRQDPGQGLRLIYYSQIVNDFQKGDIAEGYSVSREKKESFPLTVTSAQKNPTAFYLCASSVQEEKLFFGSGTQLSVL.

By its share, this clonotype is large. J is TRBJ2-7 and V is TRBV6-6; perhaps TRBD2 as D (5 bases). This CDR3 comprises 12 residues. V was shortened by 6 bases and J by 5 bases, with 11 bases between the two germline ends. Germline assignment: CDR1 MNHNY and CDR2 SVGAGI (reference sequence). This chain's CDR3 is CASSPLGNEQYF. The CDR3 DNA sequence: TGTGCCAGCAGCCCACTAGGAAACGAGCAGTACTTC.

Only a few counts were recorded for this clonotype. The chain links TRBV19 to TRBJ2-3; D not resolved. V lost 2 bases and J lost 2, with 5 bases in between. This CDR3 has 13 amino acids. CDR1 and CDR2 (germline): LNHDA, SQIVND (reference sequence). CDR3: CASSIFSTDTQYF. The DNA for the CDR3 is TGTGCCAGTAGTATATTTTCCACAGATACGCAGTATTTT.

This clonotype was detected only a few times. This chain joins TRBV4-2 and TRBJ1-2, with D maybe TRBD1 (5 bases). Germline V gene lookup returns CDR1 LGHNA and CDR2 YNFKEQ. CDR3 length: 16 amino acids. V was cut by 0 bases and J by 0 bases, with 11 bases left in between. The CDR3 nucleotides are TGTGCCAGCAGCCAAGATAACTGGGGCTCTAACTATGGCTACACCTTC. Translation: CASSQDNWGSNYGYTF.

For this clonotype: This may stem from a read error, because a much larger clone lies one nucleotide away. V gene TRBV6-5 combines with J gene TRBJ2-7; possibly TRBD2 for D (5 bases). Germline CDR1 is MNHEY and CDR2 is SVGAGI. The CDR3 spans 12 residues. CDR3 sequence reads: CASSYEGHEKYF. The CDR3 DNA is TGTGCCAGCAGTTACGAGGGCCACGAGAAGTACTTC.

As for this clonotype: Possible read error: a much larger clone is one base away. As the CDR3 is not closed by the conserved phenylalanine or tryptophan, this likely results from a read error. The V and J genes are TRBV27 and TRBJ2-5, with 7 bases fitting TRBD2. J gave up 7 bases and V 9 bases, and 14 bases lay outside the gene matches. Germline V gene sequence: CDR1 MNHEY, CDR2 SMNVEV (reference sequence). This CDR3 is built from 14 residues. CDR3 coding DNA: TGTGCCAGTACCCTGGACGGGGGGTGGGGGACCCAGTACTTA. Protein product: CASTLDGGWGTQYL.

The sample holds a few counts of this clonotype. CDR3 sequence (DNA): TGTGCCAGTAGTATAGTGCACGTCACTGAAGCTTTCTTT. Amino acids: CASSIVHVTEAFF. The rearrangement joins TRBV19 to TRBJ1-1; no clear D gene. The V gene lost 1 base and the J gene lost 4 bases, with 7 bases spanning the gap. The V gene's germline CDR1 is LNHDA and CDR2 SQIVND (reference sequence). The CDR3 runs to 13 residues.

This clonotype was seen only once. V is TRBV5-1 and J is TRBJ1-2; D possibly corresponds to TRBD1 (5 bases). The V end was cut by 4 bases, the J end by 10 bases, with 26 bases between. Germline CDR1 and CDR2: SGHRS and YFSETQ. The CDR3 is 16 amino acids. CDR3 in DNA: TGCGCCAGCAGCGTCGGAAATAACCCAGGGATGGCCTCCTACACCTTC. Its protein is CASSVGNNPGMASYTF.

The chain employs TRBV6-2 or TRBV6-3 and TRBJ2-6, with D hard to call. The CDR3 runs 15 residues. Germline lookup yields CDR1 MNHEY and CDR2 SVGEGT. V was clipped by 2 bases and J by 0 bases, with 5 bases between them. The CDR3 DNA sequence: TGTGCCAGCAGTTACAGGAGCTCTGGGGCCAACGTCCTGACTTTC. Residues: CASSYRSSGANVLTF.

This clonotype is medium-sized in the sample. J is TRBJ2-7 and V is TRBV30; weak D call: TRBD2 (5 bases). The CDR3 spans 14 residues. The V gene lost 4 bases and the J gene lost 0 bases, with 13 bases spanning the gap. Germline V gene lookup returns CDR1 GTSNPN and CDR2 SVGIG (reference sequence). CDR3 loop: CAWMRVPNSYEQYF. DNA for the CDR3: TGTGCCTGGATGAGGGTCCCTAACTCCTACGAGCAGTACTTC.

This clonotype is labeled as large (0.1 to 1%). The chain is built from TRBV19 and TRBJ2-1, with unresolved D. In germline, CDR1 is LNHDA, CDR2 SQIVND (reference sequence). The CDR3 is made up of 13 amino acids. V was cut by 3 bases and J by 9 bases, with 12 bases left in between. CDR3: CASSMGPRSEQFF. The CDR3 DNA reads as TGTGCCAGTAGTATGGGCCCCCGTAGTGAGCAGTTCTTC.

This chain's CDR3 is CASSRTTSNQPQHF. In nucleotides, the CDR3 is TGTGCCAGTAGTAGGACAACCAGCAATCAGCCCCAGCATTTT. The gene calls are TRBV19 and TRBJ1-5; D possibly corresponds to TRBD1 (5 bases). Germline-derived CDR1 and CDR2 are LNHDA and SQIVND (reference sequence). Trimming left V 4 bases short and J 1 base short, with 8 bases between. The CDR3 is made up of 14 amino acids.